The source of this TCR beta chain is a study of OX40 agonist ivuxolimab in advanced cancers. Profiling relied on immunoSEQ multiplex PCR, and the TCRdb table lists in-frame clones only, not all of them. Found here are nearly 50,000 clones, approximately 90% of them singletons; the top ten hold around 48%. Blood sampling took place at baseline, cycle 4 day 1, and cycle 7 day 1. The starting material was CD4+ or CD8+ T cells sorted from blood, obtained in a trial of the OX40 agonist ivuxolimab. The receptor's source is an adult with an advanced solid tumor such as melanoma, head and neck, liver or kidney cancer.

The CDR3 bases are TGCGCCAGCAGCTTGCTGGAAGCGGCGGAGACCCAGTACTTC. Residues: CASSLLEAAETQYF. V usage is TRBV5-1 and J usage is TRBJ2-5, with D perhaps TRBD2 (5 bases). Looked up from germline, CDR1 is SGHRS and CDR2 is YFSETQ. The CDR3 totals 14 residues. Deletions cut 1 base from V and 5 bases from J, with 12 bases between.